This T cell receptor (beta chain) emerged from a study of cytotoxic CD8 clonotypes in ibrutinib-treated CLL (dated by TCRdb to the early 2020s). For context, the study as a whole: In this cohort, about 16 patients were treatment-naive and approximately 10 were relapsed/refractory, while approximately 18 had unmutated IGHV. Of the roughly 86 people in the trial, about 25 had longitudinal samples available. Responses were partial in approximately 24 patients and complete in 2; after median around 72 months follow-up, roughly 14 stayed in remission and some twelve progressed. On average, each sample had roughly 250,000 productive templates and tens of thousands of productive rearrangements. Samples at response were collected after a median of about 12 months of treatment, with a range of about 6 to 40 months. Cryopreserved peripheral blood mononuclear cells were collected at three points: before therapy, at response, and at either sustained remission or disease progression. What the study reported, not specific to this receptor: Baseline clonality was found to be higher than that of age-matched healthy donors and was strongly correlated with circulating CD8+ T-cell counts. At ibrutinib response clonality went up, during sustained remission it held steady, and at progression it dropped back toward baseline. Public clonotypes were rare and either shrank or stayed stable during treatment, and the rise in clonality at ibrutinib response reflected expansion of private clonotypes. Sampling times were not matched between sustained-remission and progressing patients, and lymph node repertoires were not studied.

For TCR beta library preparation, approximately 2 micrograms of genomic DNA were extracted from the cryopreserved PBMCs. Longitudinal blood samples from CLL patients on ibrutinib monotherapy underwent high-throughput TCR beta sequencing. The patients were enrolled in a single-center, open-label phase 2 trial of ibrutinib monotherapy. Each clonotype received, on average, around 10x coverage in deep resolution sequencing performed on a MiSeq, where the target depth lay between 1 in 1 million and 1 in 200,000 T cells. The immunoSEQ hsTCRB Kit was used to generate the TCR beta libraries. From the authors' description of their analysis: ImmunoSEQ Data Assistant and ImmunoSEQ Analyzer were used for data analysis, and V, D and J genes were assigned according to IMGT definitions. Clonality, which ranges from 0 to 1, was calculated as one minus the normalized Shannon entropy of productive rearrangement frequencies. Only overrepresented clonotypes making up at least 0.05% of the repertoire of each patient were included in the public clonotype analysis. Some 12 age-matched healthy donor repertoires from immuneACCESS served as clonality controls. Entries here come from immuneACCESS through TCRdb and include only in-frame sequences with V and J called. Some clones fail to appear in such tables; in the studies checked, an unresolved V gene covers under half of the shortfall, and the cause of the remainder is unknown. The DNA was the basis for D and trimming; V, J and clone size are from that table. Counted in this sample were approximately 32,000 clones; 60% to 80% of them appeared once. Roughly 26% of the sample is held by the ten biggest clonotypes.

Here V drops 6 bases and J drops 0 bases, and the junction holds 9 bases not matched to any gene. From its cysteine to its phenylalanine, the CDR3 spans 17 amino acids. Left in the record is the CDR3 DNA by itself, 51 bases read in frame from the first base. CDR1 MNHEY and CDR2 SMNVEV are derived from the germline V gene (reference sequence). As regards this clone: Its antigen is currently not known. No base quality information exists; no much larger clone differs at one position.

Recombination connected TRBV27 to TRBJ2-1; TRBD2 lines up with 9 middle nucleotides. Sequenced material: PBMCs, taken before ibrutinib treatment. The sequence came from a human donor with chronic lymphocytic leukemia. The DNA sequence is given as TGTGCCAGCAGAGGAGTTAGCGGGGGCCCCTCCTACAATGAGCAGTTCTTC. Its coded protein is CASRGVSGGPSYNEQFF.